These 30 T cell receptor beta chains came from one sample sequenced in a study of blood T cell repertoires in COVID-19. This table comes from immunoSEQ multiplex PCR, and its TCRdb copy is limited to in-frame clones, with some not included. The sample includes about 240,000 clones, 70% to 90% of them seen just once. The sequenced sample was PBMCs or T cells enriched from blood (not recorded which). These receptors came from a woman aged 40 to 50 with acute COVID-19.

Written as DNA, the CDR3 is TGTGCCTGGAGTGTACTTGGGGCGGGGGGCTACACCTTC. It encodes CAWSVLGAGGYTF. V gene TRBV30 combines with J gene TRBJ1-2, with D perhaps TRBD1 (5 bases). The CDR3 is made up of 13 amino acids. Trimming pared 0 bases from V and 8 bases from J, leaving 13 bases between. Germline values: CDR1 GTSNPN, CDR2 SVGIG (reference sequence).

The V gene is TRBV20-1, the J gene TRBJ2-5; D is perhaps TRBD2 (5 bases). The CDR3 sequence is 11 residues long. V lost 7 bases to trimming and J lost 4 bases, with 10 bases between them. Per the germline V gene, CDR1 is DFQATT and CDR2 is SNEGSKA (reference sequence). Here the CDR3 DNA reads TGCAGTGGAGGGAGAGCAGAGACCCAGTACTTC. Protein sequence: CSGGRAETQYF.

This rearrangement joins TRBV14 to TRBJ1-2, with D possibly TRBD1 on 5 matching bases. The CDR3 has 16 amino acids. Between the trimmed V and J ends, which lost 0 bases and 7 bases, there was a span of 18 bases. The germline V gene encodes CDR1 SGHDN and CDR2 FVKESK. CDR3 in DNA: TGTGCCAGCAGCCAAGAAGCCAGTCGGGGGTTTCGTGGCTACACCTTC. Protein product: CASSQEASRGFRGYTF.

V gene TRBV2 combines with J gene TRBJ2-2, with TRBD2 identical over 11 bases. The J segment lost 4 bases and the V segment lost 5 bases, leaving 3 bases of the junction unmatched. CDR1 and CDR2 from the germline V gene are SNHLY and FYNNEI. This CDR3 region has 15 residues. The CDR3: CASSPLAGATGELFF. CDR3 DNA: TGTGCCAGCAGTCCACTAGCGGGAGCCACCGGGGAGCTGTTTTTT.

There are a few counts of this clone. This chain connects TRBV9 to TRBJ1-3; unclear D gene. Trimming removed 3 bases from V and 0 bases from J, with 7 bases in between. Germline CDR1 and CDR2: SGDLS and YYNGEE. The CDR3 has 14 amino acids. This chain's CDR3 is CASSDGDSGNTIYF. The DNA of the CDR3 is TGTGCCAGCAGCGACGGGGACTCTGGAAACACCATATATTTT.

The chain combines TRBV4-2 with TRBJ2-7, with 9 bases matching TRBD2. V was clipped by 1 base and J by 2 bases; unmatched bases: 6. The germline CDR1 and CDR2 sequences are LGHNA and YNFKEQ. This CDR3 contains 16 residues. The CDR3 here is CASSQAGTSSPYEQYF. DNA of the CDR3: TGTGCCAGCAGCCAAGCCGGGACTAGCTCCCCCTACGAGCAGTACTTC.

The chain joins TRBV11-1 to TRBJ2-7; the D gene is possibly TRBD2 (6 bases). The V and J ends lost 1 base and 2 bases respectively, with 12 bases between them. The CDR3 has 15 amino acids. CDR1 and CDR2 from the germline V gene are SGHAT and FQDESV (reference sequence). The CDR3 region has the DNA TGTGCCAGCAGCTTAGGGTTAGCGGATGCCTACGAGCAGTACTTC. It yields the protein CASSLGLADAYEQYF.

This clone was seen once. The J gene is TRBJ2-1, the V gene TRBV6-5; the match to TRBD2 covers 8 bases. This CDR3 spans 16 amino acids. CDR1 MNHEY and CDR2 SVGAGI come from the germline V gene. V gave up 0 bases and J gave up 7 bases; unmatched junction bases: 8. The CDR3 here is CASSYSVGSGSNEQFF. Here the CDR3 DNA reads TGTGCCAGCAGTTACTCCGTGGGGAGCGGGAGTAATGAGCAGTTCTTC.

This clone was detected a few times. This chain links TRBV2 with TRBJ1-4; TRBD1 matches at 8 bases. Germline lookup yields CDR1 SNHLY and CDR2 FYNNEI. This CDR3 is built from 15 residues. Trimming at V came to 8 bases and at J to 1 base, leaving 6 bases not matched to a gene. CDR3 DNA: TGTGCCAGCGTAGGGACAGGCCTAACTAATGAAAAACTGTTTTTT. Translated, it gives CASVGTGLTNEKLFF.

The J gene is TRBJ2-7, the V gene TRBV27, with D possibly being TRBD2 (6 bases). With 0 bases removed from V and 3 bases from J, the gap between germline ends came to 21 bases. CDR1 MNHEY and CDR2 SMNVEV come from the germline V gene (reference sequence). The CDR3 has 18 residues. CDR3 coding DNA: TGTGCCAGCAGTTTATCGTCACCTTTGGGGACTGGGAACTACGAGCAGTACTTC. Amino acid sequence: CASSLSSPLGTGNYEQYF.

This clone is a singleton in its sample. The chain employs TRBV15 and TRBJ1-3; D gene ambiguous. The germline V and J ends were trimmed by 0 bases and 3 bases, with 9 bases remaining between them. Germline CDR1 reads LNHNV; CDR2 reads YYDKDF (reference sequence). The CDR3 has 15 amino acids. The CDR3 DNA is TGTGCCACCAGCAGAGATAGCGTGAATGGAAACACCATATATTTT. It is translated as CATSRDSVNGNTIYF. Full variable domain (rest looked up from reference TRBV15 and TRBJ1-3): DAMVIQNPRYQVTQFGKPVTLSCSQTLNHNVMYWYQQKSSQAPKLLFHYYDKDFNNEADTPDNFQSRRPNTSFCFLDIRSPGLGDTAMYLCATSRDSVNGNTIYFGEGSWLTVV.

Details on this clone: The identical CDR3 is also encoded by other nucleotide sequences in the sample. V is TRBV9 and J is TRBJ1-1; TRBD1 matches 10 bases. The germline CDR1 and CDR2 sequences are SGDLS and YYNGEE. The CDR3 loop spans 13 amino acids. Trimming took 3 bases from V and 6 from J; bases not matched to a gene: 2. CDR3 nucleotides: TGTGCCAGCAGCGCTGGACAGGGGGCTGAAGCTTTCTTT. This translates into CASSAGQGAEAFF.

This clone showed up just once. This sequence joins TRBV18 and TRBJ2-5; 9 bases agree with TRBD2. The V and J ends lost 0 bases and 5 bases, in that order; junction bases with no gene match: 1. The CDR3 totals 14 residues. Germline-derived CDR1 and CDR2 are KGHSH and LQKENI. CDR3 in DNA: TGTGCCAGCTCACCACCGAGCGGGAGGGAGACCCAGTACTTC. Its protein is CASSPPSGRETQYF.

This clone was observed a handful of times. The chain carries TRBV24-1 and TRBJ1-1, with D perhaps TRBD1 (6 bases). CDR1 is KGHDR, CDR2 SFDVKD, per germline. Trimming removed 3 bases from V and 4 bases from J, with 11 bases in between. The CDR3 extends over 14 amino acids. The CDR3 sequence: CATSDNRDRTEAFF. The CDR3 DNA sequence: TGTGCCACCAGTGATAACAGGGATCGCACTGAAGCTTTCTTT.

This chain connects TRBV19 to TRBJ1-2, with no clear D. Germline V CDR1 and CDR2: LNHDA, SQIVND (reference sequence). Trimming removed 6 bases at V and 1 base at J, with 12 bases between. The CDR3 length is 14 residues. The CDR3 DNA sequence: TGTGCCAGTAGGGTGACGGAGCTTAACTATGGCTACACCTTC. This gives the protein CASRVTELNYGYTF.

The chain has TRBV5-1 and TRBJ1-3; no definite D call. CDR1 is SGHRS and CDR2 is YFSETQ in the germline V gene. V shed 2 bases and J shed 1 base, with 4 bases lying between them. The CDR3 extends over 13 amino acids. CDR3 in amino acids: CASSFSSGNTIYF. Written as DNA, the CDR3 is TGCGCCAGCAGCTTCAGTTCTGGAAACACCATATATTTT.

The chain recombines TRBV5-1 with TRBJ2-3, with D perhaps matching TRBD2 (6 bases). The CDR3 length is 13 residues. V lost 2 bases, J lost 10 bases, and 14 bases lay in between. The germline V gene has CDR1 SGHRS and CDR2 YFSETQ. The CDR3 loop reads CASSLDLRGAQYF. The DNA of the CDR3 is TGCGCCAGCAGCTTAGACCTTCGCGGGGCGCAGTATTTT.

There are a few counts of this clone. The chain joins TRBV11-3 to TRBJ1-2, with a possible D match to TRBD1 (6 bases). The ends were cut back, 5 bases at V and 2 bases at J, with 12 bases in the middle. The germline CDR1 and CDR2 sequences are SGHNT and YENEEA. CDR3 length: 14 residues. CDR3 DNA sequence: TGTGCCAGCAGCAACAGGGCGAGCAACTATGGCTACACCTTC. Amino acid sequence: CASSNRASNYGYTF.

The rearrangement joins TRBV10-3 to TRBJ2-1, with 8 bases matching TRBD1. Germline values: CDR1 ENHRY, CDR2 SYGVKD. The ends lost 6 bases at V and 4 bases at J; junction bases unmatched: 11. The CDR3 is 16 residues long. CDR3 residues: CAIRAPGQEPYNEQFF. The CDR3 nucleotides read TGTGCCATCAGGGCTCCGGGACAGGAACCGTACAATGAGCAGTTCTTC.

The rearrangement joins TRBV30 to TRBJ1-1, with D possibly matching TRBD1 (6 bases). Germline V lookup: CDR1 GTSNPN, CDR2 SVGIG (reference sequence). V dropped 7 bases and J dropped 5 bases, with 20 bases sitting between them. The CDR3 runs 14 residues. CDR3: CALLNHRVGTEAFF. Here the CDR3 DNA reads TGTGCCTTACTCAACCACAGGGTTGGGACTGAAGCTTTCTTT.

The V and J genes are TRBV7-3 and TRBJ2-1; maybe TRBD1 (6 bases). CDR1 and CDR2 (germline): SGHTA, FQGTGA. There are 13 residues in the CDR3. V was cut by 5 bases and J by 9 bases, with 14 bases left in between. As DNA, the CDR3 is TGTGCCAGCAGCCTTAACAGGGACGGTGAGCAGTTCTTC. Translated, it gives CASSLNRDGEQFF.

The rearrangement links TRBV24-1 to TRBJ2-5; TRBD1 matches 7 bases. This CDR3 is built from 15 residues. The germline CDR1 and CDR2 sequences are KGHDR and SFDVKD. V shed 5 bases, J shed 2 bases, and the junction held 7 bases outside the gene matches. The CDR3 spells CATSGKMTGQETQYF. The CDR3 region has the DNA TGTGCCACCAGTGGAAAAATGACAGGGCAAGAGACCCAGTACTTC.

The rearrangement uses TRBV5-1 and TRBJ2-7, with D possibly being TRBD1 (5 bases). This CDR3 contains 14 residues. The germline CDR1 and CDR2 sequences are SGHRS and YFSETQ. V lost 4 bases to trimming and J lost 6 bases, with 17 bases between them. CDR3 nucleotides: TGCGCCAGCAGCAATCCAGGGTATACCTCCGAGCAGTACTTC. Translating gives CASSNPGYTSEQYF.

The chain recombines TRBV10-3 with TRBJ1-1; a weak D match, TRBD1 (6 bases). The CDR3 loop spans 15 amino acids. CDR1 is ENHRY, CDR2 SYGVKD, per germline. V lost 2 bases and J lost 7, with 17 bases in between. DNA of the CDR3: TGTGCCATCAGTGAGGAGGGACACCCGAGCGGTGAAGCTTTCTTT. Translation: CAISEEGHPSGEAFF.

The chain links TRBV24-1 to TRBJ2-1; D perhaps matches TRBD2 (5 bases). The germline gives CDR1 KGHDR, CDR2 SFDVKD. Trimming stripped 12 bases from V and 0 bases from J, with 11 bases between. CDR3 length equals 13 residues. The DNA of the CDR3 is TGTGCCGCGAGCGGAAGCTCCTACAATGAGCAGTTCTTC. This encodes CAASGSSYNEQFF.

This clone was counted a few times. The chain recombines TRBV7-3 with TRBJ1-1, with TRBD1 as a possible D gene (5 bases). The CDR3 loop spans 17 amino acids. V lost 5 bases and J lost 1, with 20 bases in between. Germline V lookup: CDR1 SGHTA, CDR2 FQGTGA. The CDR3 bases are TGTGCCAGCAGCCTTGCGCAGGGCCCCCATGGGAACACTGAAGCTTTCTTT. It is translated as CASSLAQGPHGNTEAFF.

This chain uses TRBV7-8 with TRBJ2-1; tentatively, D is TRBD2 (6 bases). This CDR3 spans 18 amino acids. Trimming took 7 bases from V and 6 from J, leaving 28 bases between them. CDR1 and CDR2 (germline): SGHVS, FQNEAQ. CDR3 DNA sequence: TGTGCCAGCACCCAAGAGCCCACTACTAGCTTCTGGGGCAATGAGCAGTTCTTC. This codes for CASTQEPTTSFWGNEQFF.

This clone has just a few counts. The chain couples TRBV9 to TRBJ2-7; 8 positions agree with TRBD1. Germline V gene data show CDR1 as SGDLS and CDR2 as YYNGEE. This CDR3 spans 15 amino acids. V shed 0 bases, J shed 2 bases, and the junction held 4 bases outside the gene matches. The CDR3 loop reads CASSVGAGGPYEQYF. In DNA form, the CDR3 reads TGTGCCAGCAGCGTAGGCGCAGGGGGCCCCTACGAGCAGTACTTC.

The chain has TRBV12-3 or TRBV12-4 and TRBJ1-2; D may be TRBD1 (5 bases). With 9 bases removed from V and 6 bases from J, the gap between germline ends came to 11 bases. This CDR3 spans 11 amino acids. The CDR3 bases are TGTGCCAGTGGGACGGGGGATGGCTACACCTTC. Translated, it gives CASGTGDGYTF.

The chain joins TRBV19 to TRBJ2-2, with 7 nucleotides matching TRBD2. Trimming cost V 6 bases and J 0 bases; bases outside gene matches: 4. This CDR3 region has 15 residues. Germline CDR1 LNHDA, CDR2 SQIVND (reference sequence). CDR3 in amino acids: CASRSGNSNTGELFF. The CDR3 coding sequence is TGTGCCAGTAGAAGCGGGAACTCGAACACCGGGGAGCTGTTTTTT.